This T cell receptor (beta chain) was found in a study of cytomegalovirus exposure and HLA in healthy donors. In germline, CDR1 is SEHNR, CDR2 FQNEAQ (reference sequence). V was shortened by 5 bases and J by 1 base, with 11 bases between the two germline ends. The CDR3 is 14 residues long. Primers included in the PCR were 60 Vbeta and 13 Jbeta primers. Only in-frame clones appear in the TCRdb table, and some are missing; sequencing was by immunoSEQ multiplex PCR. The sample includes more than 80,000 clones, around 60% of them seen just once. The receptor was isolated from a man aged 55 to 69 in good health and CMV-seronegative. The chain is built from TRBV7-9 and TRBJ1-1; D is unresolved. Sample: PBMCs. CDR3 sequence reads: CASSPPGRNTEAFF. CDR3 coding DNA: TGTGCCAGCAGCCCCCCGGGTCGGAACACTGAAGCTTTCTTT.